This T cell receptor beta chain was sequenced for a study of radiation and T cells in renal cell carcinoma (dated by TCRdb to between 2020 and 2021). Regarding the research as a whole: TCR beta sequencing covered 53 samples in total, comprising around 25 tumors and roughly 27 peripheral blood samples. The last blood draw happened 4 weeks after radiation, timed to coincide with nephrectomy. Across all 50 or so samples, 3.5 million to 4.5 million unique CDR3 nucleotide sequences encoding around 2,500,000 unique CDR3 amino acid sequences were identified. Study-wide conclusions, independent of this receptor: Because no pretreatment tumor biopsies were available, whether clonotypes were present in the tumor at baseline could not be determined. The single-armed trial design could not address effects of radiation dose or scheduling on the TCR repertoire. Tracking of blood repertoire dynamics stopped at three to four weeks after treatment, with no follow-up past that point. In blood, the top tumor clonotypes increased from baseline to 2 weeks after radiation and then shrank by 4 weeks, which suggests a temporary expansion of tumor-resident clones.

The time point label for this specimen denotes: blood 4 weeks post-SBRT, at nephrectomy. Sample treatment or condition, as interpreted from the label and publication: 15 Gy SBRT to primary tumor, nephrectomy 4 weeks later. Samples were obtained from a clinical trial, in which 15 Gy stereotactic body radiation therapy was delivered to primary renal cell carcinomas and nephrectomy was performed 4 weeks later. To follow tumor-enriched clonotypes, serial peripheral blood was collected from radiation-treated patients at baseline and at 2 weeks and 4 weeks after SBRT. Renal cell carcinoma with clear cell pathology was present in all patients. The QIAamp DNA Blood Mini Kit (Qiagen) was used to prepare genomic DNA for TCR sequencing. The analyses included only samples that passed all quality control checks. TCR beta libraries were generated from genomic DNA with the immunoSEQ kit, following the manufacturer's recommendations. To prepare libraries, a first multiplex PCR with proprietary primers was run, followed by a second PCR that added unique barcodes, and a bead cleanup was done after each round. Each sample batch included a kit-provided positive control reaction and a negative control reaction. The final libraries were assessed on an Agilent 4200 TapeStation D1000 ScreenTape, pooled by volume, and quantified by qPCR. Sequencing ran on an Illumina NextSeq500 with a MidOutput 150-cycle cartridge, using 156 Read1 and 15 Index1 cycles with kit custom primers. The pooled library was loaded at roughly 1 pM with about 20% PhiX control spiked in. In the source study's methods: Vendor-processed data were analyzed in R, and a clonotype was defined as all T cells sharing the same CDR3 nucleotide sequence. In the clone abundance analyses, frequencies in each sample were normalized to that sample's 10,000 most abundant clones. Public T cell clones, which averaged fewer than five per sample, were removed prior to analysis. A difference in abundance of at least 32-fold between compartments was used to define tumor-enriched and baseline blood-enriched clonotypes. A beta-binomial differential abundance model was used to identify clonotypes that expanded or contracted between blood time points. Tumor-blood repertoire similarity was measured with the Baroni-Urbani and Buser coefficient, and group comparisons used two-tailed Wilcoxon tests in R. What TCRdb holds here is the immuneACCESS table cut down to in-frame rearrangements. Part of the clones is not present; checked against another copy, under half of the missing clones reflect an unresolved V gene, and the others are unexplained. The DNA gave D and trimming, while V, J and clone size come from that table. In all, the sample holds 120,000 to 150,000 clones, and about 86% of those were seen once. Around 17% of the sample belongs to the ten largest clones.

V is reduced by 2 bases and J by 4 bases, leaving a spacing of 9 bases between them. The germline V gene gives CDR1 as SGHAT and CDR2 as FQNNGV. The CDR3 numbers 13 residues from cysteine through phenylalanine. Only the CDR3 part of the read is kept: 39 bases, read in frame from the first base. In the case of this clone: What this receptor recognizes is not known. The input lacks base qualities; no much larger clone sits a single base away.

This sample comprised blood, obtained from a patient whose treatment included radiotherapy and nephrectomy. This chain is built from TRBV11-2 and TRBJ2-7; the D gene remains uncertain. The origin of this receptor is a woman aged 45-65 years with renal cell carcinoma. In nucleotides, the sequence is TGTGCCAGCAGCTTAATTGGGTCTTACGAGCAGTACTTC. Translation gives CASSLIGSYEQYF.